What follows is one T cell receptor beta chain and its context. No cognate antigen has been identified for it. Base qualities are not recorded, but no much larger clone differs from it by a single base. The data originate from a study of OX40 agonist ivuxolimab in advanced cancers. The study in broad terms: Ivuxolimab was an agonistic, fully human IgG2 monoclonal antibody directed against OX40 (CD134), a costimulatory receptor. In the dose-escalation cohort, around four fifths of patients were male, and the mean age was around 60 years with a range of about 23 to 79. Among the 52 dose-escalation patients, some 19 had hepatocellular carcinoma, some 15 melanoma, 9 renal cell carcinoma and 9 head and neck cancer. The paper reports the monotherapy dose-escalation portion (N of about 54 patients) of the phase I ivuxolimab trial. Peripheral TCRbeta sequencing was intended to test whether TCR sequence diversity was altered and clonal T-cell expansion was caused by ivuxolimab. Patients were allowed to have had prior anti-PD-1, anti-PD-L1 or anti-CTLA-4 therapy, and around 37% of the dose-escalation patients had previously received checkpoint inhibitors. Intravenous ivuxolimab was administered to patients every 2 weeks at six dose levels: 0.01, 0.1, 0.3, 1.5, 3 and 10 mg/kg. Three dose-escalation patients achieved partial responses, one with hepatocellular carcinoma and two with cutaneous melanoma.

Overall study outcomes, separate from this receptor: In partial responders in the 0.1-3.0 mg/kg groups, normalized peripheral clonal expansion was found to be among the lowest, especially among CD8+ T cells. The antigen specificity of the clonally expanded peripheral T cells was not determined. On average, CD8+ T cells showed more expanded clones than CD4+ T cells after ivuxolimab. Clonal expansion of both CD4+ and CD8+ blood T cells was observed from baseline to week 6 at doses 0.1 to 3.0 mg/kg. Low levels of normalized T-cell clonal expansion were also shown by some nonresponding patients.

The trial excluded patients who had a history of autoimmune disease or were on systemic immunosuppression. In every dose cohort, peripheral blood was drawn for TCR sequencing at baseline, cycle 4 day 1, and cycle 7 day 1. Samples came from an open-label, multicenter, first-in-human phase I dose-escalation trial of ivuxolimab. Adults with locally advanced or metastatic head and neck squamous cell, hepatocellular, melanoma or renal cell carcinoma were enrolled in the trial. CD4+ and CD8+ T cells were sorted separately from peripheral blood before TCR sequencing. To sequence the TCRbeta CDR3 region, genomic DNA was isolated from the sorted cells. The immunoSEQ Assay was used to sequence the TCRbeta CDR3 regions. Not all clones reach the TCRdb copy of this immuneACCESS table, which keeps in-frame sequences only. Checked studies attribute under half of the gap to unresolved V genes and leave the rest unexplained. A total of roughly 90,000 clones appear in this sample, about 90% of them only once. The ten most abundant clones make up 8.7% of the sample.

Sample: CD4+ or CD8+ T cells sorted from blood, taken in a trial of the OX40 agonist ivuxolimab. This clonotype was obtained from an adult with an advanced solid tumor such as melanoma, head and neck, liver or kidney cancer.

CDR3 reads: CASSVRTLPYEQYF. The DNA sequence is given as TGTGCCAGCAGTGTAAGGACTCTCCCCTACGAGCAGTACTTC. The rearranged chain carries TRBV6-5 and TRBJ2-7; TRBD2 is a possible D gene, resting on 5 matching bases. V is reduced by 5 bases and J by 2 bases, leaving a spacing of 13 bases between them. The germline V gene provides CDR1 MNHEY and CDR2 SVGAGI. Reading from cysteine to phenylalanine, the CDR3 counts 14 amino acids. Of the read, only the CDR3 DNA is kept; its 42 bases are in frame from base 1.